Presented here are 17 T cell receptor beta chains from one specimen sequenced in a study of blood T cell repertoires in COVID-19. Profiled with immunoSEQ multiplex PCR; TCRdb holds only in-frame clones, not every one. The table lists fewer than 200,000 clones, approximately 89% of them singletons. The sample taken for sequencing was peripheral blood. These receptors originate from a man aged 35-49 years with active or convalescent COVID-19.

The gene calls are TRBV2 and TRBJ2-7; D not resolved. Trimming cost V 5 bases and J 4 bases, with 6 bases left between them. The CDR3 consists of 11 residues. Germline assignment: CDR1 SNHLY and CDR2 FYNNEI. This chain's CDR3 is CASSPGYEQYF. CDR3 nucleotide sequence: TGTGCCAGCAGTCCAGGTTACGAGCAGTACTTC.

A single count supports this clone. The chain recombines TRBV6-1 with TRBJ1-2; D perhaps matches TRBD1 (6 bases). The V end lost 3 bases, the J end lost 0 bases, and 11 bases lay between the germline ends. The CDR3 is made up of 15 amino acids. Per germline, CDR1 MNHNS and CDR2 SASEGT. Written as DNA, the CDR3 is TGTGCCAGCAGTGAGGGACACCCAGCTAACTATGGCTACACCTTC. Translating it yields CASSEGHPANYGYTF.

The V gene is TRBV28, the J gene TRBJ1-2; the match to TRBD1 covers 9 bases. Trimming cost V 3 bases and J 6 bases; bases outside gene matches: 11. The CDR3 sequence is 16 residues long. In germline, CDR1 is MDHEN, CDR2 SYDVKM. As DNA, the CDR3 is TGTGCCAGCAGTTTGGGGATAACAGGGGGCCGGAATGGCTACACCTTC. It is translated as CASSLGITGGRNGYTF.

This rearrangement joins TRBV19 to TRBJ1-6; 8 bases agree with TRBD1. Germline CDR1 and CDR2: LNHDA and SQIVND (reference sequence). The CDR3 has 19 residues. The J segment lost 4 bases and the V segment lost 9 bases, leaving 20 bases of the junction unmatched. In DNA form, the CDR3 reads TGTGCCAGCCGAGACAATGATTTGGGACAGGTACTATATAATTCACCCCTCCACTTT. Encoded protein: CASRDNDLGQVLYNSPLHF.

This clone appeared a single time. The gene calls are TRBV7-6 and TRBJ2-7, with D maybe TRBD2 (6 bases). Trimming took off 4 bases at V and 3 bases at J, with 13 bases between the two ends. Germline assignment: CDR1 SGHVS and CDR2 FNYEAQ. This CDR3 is 14 amino acids long. DNA of the CDR3: TGTGCCAGCAGCTCATCGACTAGTATCTACGAGCAGTACTTC. Encoded protein: CASSSSTSIYEQYF.

The chain has TRBV18 and TRBJ1-1, with 9 bases identical to TRBD1. V trimming: 4 bases; J trimming: 0 bases; junction bases outside the gene matches: 3. The germline V gene encodes CDR1 KGHSH and CDR2 LQKENI. The CDR3 sequence is 15 residues long. CDR3 nucleotide sequence: TGTGCCAGCTCACGAGGGACAGGGATGAACACTGAAGCTTTCTTT. This gives the protein CASSRGTGMNTEAFF.

The chain is built from TRBV7-3 and TRBJ2-3; possibly TRBD2 for D (6 bases). Germline CDR1 is SGHTA and CDR2 is FQGTGA. Between the trimmed V and J ends, which lost 10 bases and 0 bases, there was a span of 11 bases. The CDR3 consists of 13 residues. CDR3 sequence reads: CATERVSTDTQYF. In DNA, the CDR3 is TGTGCCACCGAGCGGGTTAGCACAGATACGCAGTATTTT.

This chain joins TRBV28 and TRBJ1-1; no definite D call. Trimming took 4 bases from V and 3 from J, leaving 9 bases between them. In germline, CDR1 is MDHEN, CDR2 SYDVKM. The CDR3 loop spans 13 amino acids. The CDR3 nucleotides read TGTGCCAGCAGTTCTTCTAAGCACACTGAAGCTTTCTTT. It encodes CASSSSKHTEAFF.

The chain employs TRBV28 and TRBJ1-1; D perhaps matches TRBD1 (5 bases). CDR1 MDHEN and CDR2 SYDVKM come from the germline V gene. This CDR3 comprises 14 residues. Trimming shortened V by 1 base and J by 7 bases, and 13 bases separated the two germline ends. The CDR3 DNA reads TGTGCCAGCAGTTTATTTGGGCAGGGTTTTGAAGCTTTCTTT. As protein: CASSLFGQGFEAFF. Complete variable domain (other parts from reference TRBV28 and TRBJ1-1): DVKVTQSSRYLVKRTGEKVFLECVQDMDHENMFWYRQDPGLGLRLIYFSYDVKMKEKGDIPEGYSVSREKKERFSLILESASTNQTSMYLCASSLFGQGFEAFFGQGTRLTVV.

This clone has just one count. V and J are TRBV3-1 (or the pseudogene TRBV3-2) and TRBJ1-2; D unclear. CDR3 size: 12 residues. Germline CDR1 is LGHDT and CDR2 is YNNKEL (reference sequence). V was shortened by 1 base and J by 8 bases, with 8 bases between the two germline ends. The CDR3 DNA is TGTGCCAGCAGCCAAGGGGAGAACGGCTACACCTTC. Its protein product is CASSQGENGYTF.

The V and J genes are TRBV28 and TRBJ1-1, with 9 bases fitting TRBD1. V gave up 8 bases and J gave up 1 base; unmatched junction bases: 8. CDR3 length: 15 residues. Germline CDR1 MDHEN, CDR2 SYDVKM. CDR3 nucleotides: TGTGCCAGCGGACTACAGGGGGCCGAGAACACTGAAGCTTTCTTT. Translation: CASGLQGAENTEAFF.

The rearrangement uses TRBV5-1 and TRBJ1-2, with D hard to call. The CDR3 is 15 residues long. The germline V gene has CDR1 SGHRS and CDR2 YFSETQ. Trimming pared 0 bases from V and 0 bases from J, leaving 9 bases between. CDR3 DNA sequence: TGCGCCAGCAGCTTGGTGCGGGGAACTAACTATGGCTACACCTTC. Its translation is CASSLVRGTNYGYTF. Variable domain in full (rest from reference TRBV5-1 and TRBJ1-2): KAGVTQTPRYLIKTRGQQVTLSCSPISGHRSVSWYQQTPGQGLQFLFEYFSETQRNKGNFPGRFSGRQFSNSRSEMNVSTLELGDSALYLCASSLVRGTNYGYTFGSGTRLTVV.

The V gene is TRBV3-1 (or the pseudogene TRBV3-2), the J gene TRBJ1-1; weak D call: TRBD1 (5 bases). Trimming removed 1 base at V and 1 base at J, with 19 bases between. The length of the CDR3 is 18 residues. The germline V gene encodes CDR1 LGHDT and CDR2 YNNKEL (reference sequence). The CDR3 DNA is TGTGCCAGCAGCCAAGTGACCGGGGGTTGGACGGGGAACACTGAAGCTTTCTTT. It yields the protein CASSQVTGGWTGNTEAFF.

This rearrangement joins TRBV3-1 (or the pseudogene TRBV3-2) to TRBJ2-3, with 8 bases that match TRBD2. CDR3 length: 16 residues. With 3 bases clipped from V and 3 bases from J, the junction kept 8 bases outside the gene matches. From germline, CDR1 is LGHDT and CDR2 YNNKEL (reference sequence). The CDR3 nucleotides read TGTGCCAGCAGCCACCTAATAGCGGGGAGGACAGATACGCAGTATTTT. This gives the protein CASSHLIAGRTDTQYF.

The V gene is TRBV5-4, the J gene TRBJ1-6; 7 bases fit TRBD1. The trim removed 7 bases at V and 12 bases at J, leaving 10 bases unmatched. CDR3 length equals 13 residues. Per germline, CDR1 SGHNT and CDR2 YYREEE (reference sequence). The CDR3 coding sequence is TGTGCCAGCGAATACAGGGGAAAGGTACCCCTCCACTTT. This sequence encodes CASEYRGKVPLHF.

This chain links TRBV20-1 with TRBJ1-5; the D gene is possibly TRBD1 (6 bases). Germline values: CDR1 DFQATT, CDR2 SNEGSKA (reference sequence). This CDR3 contains 16 residues. Between the trimmed V and J ends, which lost 3 bases and 2 bases, there was a span of 17 bases. This CDR3 reads CSASSRGELGNQPQHF. In DNA, the CDR3 is TGCAGTGCTAGTTCCAGGGGAGAATTGGGCAATCAGCCCCAGCATTTT.

The chain is built from TRBV19 and TRBJ1-3; weak D call: TRBD1 (6 bases). The CDR3 has 14 amino acids. Trimming shortened V by 11 bases and J by 3 bases, and 17 bases separated the two germline ends. In germline, CDR1 is LNHDA, CDR2 SQIVND (reference sequence). This CDR3 reads CASMDSLNGNTIYF. CDR3 sequence (DNA): TGTGCCTCGATGGACAGTCTGAATGGAAACACCATATATTTT.